Shown below are 24 T cell receptor beta chains from a single sample sequenced in a study of tumor-infiltrating lymphocytes in glioblastoma multiforme. Three nested ARM-PCR rounds with V-beta and C-beta primers built TCRB libraries. One entry per CDR3 protein, called by TCRdb with MiXCR from the multiplex PCR reads. Of 15,000 to 20,000 distinct CDR3 sequences listed, around 72% were seen once; the top ten hold more than 15%. Sequenced input: peripheral blood. The receptors originated from a male donor with glioblastoma.

The chain has TRBV12-3 or TRBV12-4 and TRBJ1-2, with D perhaps matching TRBD1 (5 bases). The length of the CDR3 is 12 residues. The germline V and J ends were trimmed by 6 bases and 7 bases, with 12 bases remaining between them. The CDR3 region is CASREDGAGYTF. CDR3 sequence (DNA): TGTGCCAGCAGGGAGGACGGGGCTGGCTACACCTTC.

This clonotype was seen ten or more times. The gene calls are TRBV5-1 and TRBJ2-5; TRBD2 aligns across 12 bases. V lost 3 bases and J lost 5; bases outside the gene matches: 8. The CDR3 totals 16 residues. The germline V gene has CDR1 SGHRS and CDR2 YFSETQ. CDR3 nucleotides: TGCGCCAGCAGCTACCGACTAGCGGGAGTAGAGGAGACCCAGTACTTC. This codes for CASSYRLAGVEETQYF. Variable domain in full (rest from reference TRBV5-1 and TRBJ2-5): KAGVTQTPRYLIKTRGQQVTLSCSPISGHRSVSWYQQTPGQGLQFLFEYFSETQRNKGNFPGRFSGRQFSNSRSEMNVSTLELGDSALYLCASSYRLAGVEETQYFGPGTRLLVL.

About this clonotype: A much larger clone sits a single nucleotide away, making a read error possible. The rearrangement uses TRBV6-2 or TRBV6-3 and TRBJ2-7, with D uncertain. CDR3 length: 11 residues. CDR1 is MNHEY and CDR2 is SVGEGT in the germline V gene. CDR3 loop: CASSHAYERYF. CDR3 nucleotide sequence: TGTGCCAGCAGTCACGCCTACGAGCGGTACTTC.

This sequence joins TRBV30 and TRBJ1-1; D is possibly TRBD1 (5 bases). This CDR3 spans 15 amino acids. The germline gives CDR1 GTSNPN, CDR2 SVGIG (reference sequence). Trimming pared 8 bases from V and 4 bases from J, leaving 23 bases between. The CDR3, as DNA: TGTGCCCGGATCCGGGCAGGGATGAGAAGCACTGAAGCTTTCTTT. This encodes CARIRAGMRSTEAFF.

This clonotype was seen ten or more times. The chain couples TRBV6-6 to TRBJ2-1, with 11 positions matching TRBD2. The CDR3 length is 16 residues. V lost 5 bases, J lost 4 bases, and 7 bases stayed unmatched. Germline-derived CDR1 and CDR2 are MNHNY and SVGAGI (reference sequence). The CDR3: CASSTSTSGSYNEQFF. The CDR3, as DNA: TGTGCCAGCAGTACTTCAACTAGCGGGAGTTACAATGAGCAGTTCTTC.

In this sample, this clonotype is medium-sized (0.01 to 0.1%). The chain couples TRBV20-1 to TRBJ1-6; D gene unclear. CDR3 size: 15 residues. The germline V and J ends were trimmed by 1 base and 7 bases, with 14 bases remaining between them. Germline CDR1 DFQATT, CDR2 SNEGSKA (reference sequence). The DNA for the CDR3 is TGCAGTGCTAGAGGGCGGGGTTCCGTGAATTCACCCCTCCACTTT. It encodes CSARGRGSVNSPLHF.

Notes on this clonotype: Given the absence of the conserved phenylalanine or tryptophan at the CDR3 end, a read error is likely. The chain is built from TRBV10-3 and TRBJ2-1; the match to TRBD2 covers 9 bases. V lost 4 bases and J lost 9; bases outside the gene matches: 4. Germline lookup yields CDR1 ENHRY and CDR2 SYGVKD. The CDR3 is 13 amino acids. CDR3 nucleotide sequence: TGTGCCATCAGTGTAGCTAGCGGGACTGAGCAGTTCTCC. It is translated as CAISVASGTEQFS.

Regarding this clonotype: A much larger clone lies one base from this, so it may be a read error. This chain links TRBV7-9 with TRBJ2-7; D unclear. The germline V gene encodes CDR1 SEHNR and CDR2 FQNEAQ (reference sequence). There are 11 residues in the CDR3. Trimming stripped 4 bases from V and 8 bases from J, with 9 bases between. The DNA of the CDR3 is TGTGCCAGCAGCTGGGGTGGGAAGCAGTACTTC. Encoded protein: CASSWGGKQYF.

As regards this clonotype: At one end the junction does not follow the germline gene, possibly because of a read error. CDR3 DNA sequence: TGTGCCATCGGTGCAGCTAGCGGGACTGAGCAATTCTTC. Its translation: CAIGAASGTEQFF. The rearrangement joins TRBV10-3 to TRBJ2-1, with 9 bases fitting TRBD2. Germline-derived CDR1 and CDR2 are ENHRY and SYGVKD. This CDR3 region has 13 residues.

The V gene is TRBV28, the J gene TRBJ1-3, with D hard to call. CDR1 is MDHEN, CDR2 SYDVKM, per germline. This CDR3 has 17 residues. V shed 3 bases and J shed 6 bases, with 21 bases lying between them. The CDR3 DNA is TGTGCCAGCAGTTTGGGTTCCCCTTACGAGTTCGCAAACACCATATATTTT. Translating it yields CASSLGSPYEFANTIYF. Drawing the rest from reference TRBV28 and TRBJ1-3, the complete variable domain is DVKVTQSSRYLVKRTGEKVFLECVQDMDHENMFWYRQDPGLGLRLIYFSYDVKMKEKGDIPEGYSVSREKKERFSLILESASTNQTSMYLCASSLGSPYEFANTIYFGEGSWLTVV.

The sample holds a few counts of this clonotype. Given a much more abundant clone one base away, this may be a read error. This rearrangement joins TRBV20-1 to TRBJ1-2, with TRBD1 matching 11 bases. The germline CDR1 and CDR2 sequences are DFQATT and SNEGSKA (reference sequence). Trimming removed 6 bases from V and 5 bases from J; junction bases left unmatched: 8. The CDR3 contains 14 residues. The CDR3 protein is CSAIRDRGGYGYTF. DNA for the CDR3: TGCAGTGCCATCCGGGACAGGGGGGGGTATGGCTACACCTTC.

V is TRBV11-2 and J is TRBJ2-2, with a tentative D call TRBD2 (6 bases). The V gene lost 1 base and the J gene lost 13 bases, with 22 bases spanning the gap. The CDR3 totals 16 residues. Germline loops: CDR1 SGHAT, CDR2 FQNNGV. This CDR3 reads CASSLARASELPMLFF. In nucleotides, the CDR3 is TGTGCCAGCAGCTTAGCCAGGGCTAGCGAGCTACCGATGCTGTTTTTT. Based on the CDR3 plus reference TRBV11-2 and TRBJ2-2, the full variable domain is EAGVAQSPRYKIIEKRQSVAFWCNPISGHATLYWYQQILGQGPKLLIQFQNNGVVDDSQLPKDRFSAERLKGVDSTLKIQPAKLEDSAVYLCASSLARASELPMLFFGEGSRLTVL.

V usage is TRBV11-2 and J usage is TRBJ2-2; D may be TRBD2 (6 bases). The CDR3 spans 15 residues. Looked up from germline, CDR1 is SGHAT and CDR2 is FQNNGV. Deletions cut 7 bases from V and 6 bases from J, with 18 bases between. CDR3 amino acids: CASIGKRAGAGELFF. In nucleotides, the CDR3 is TGTGCCAGCATTGGCAAGCGGGCCGGAGCCGGGGAGCTGTTTTTT.

The chain carries TRBV29-1 and TRBJ2-1, with 12 bases aligning to TRBD2. After removal of 6 bases from V and 9 bases from J, the junction contained 3 bases not matched to a gene. Germline assignment: CDR1 SQVTM and CDR2 ANQGSEA. The CDR3 contains 12 residues. The CDR3 is CSVPGLAGEQFF. CDR3 nucleotides: TGCAGCGTCCCGGGACTAGCGGGTGAGCAGTTCTTC.

For this clonotype: The germline gene is not matched at one end of the junction; a read error may be the cause. This chain joins TRBV7-9 and TRBJ1-1; weak D call: TRBD1 (5 bases). Germline CDR1 and CDR2: SEHNR and FQNEAQ (reference sequence). The CDR3 loop spans 14 amino acids. The CDR3 loop is CASSLRRGKSEALF. CDR3 DNA sequence: TGTGCCAGCAGCTTACGGAGGGGAAAGTCTGAAGCTCTCTTT.

This clonotype has only a few counts. The chain carries TRBV7-2 and TRBJ1-2, with 12 bases aligning to TRBD1. Germline CDR1 and CDR2: SGHTA and FQGNSA. V lost 3 bases to trimming and J lost 8 bases; unmatched junction nucleotides: 4. The CDR3 is 14 residues long. CDR3 in DNA: TGTGCCAGCAGCTTCTCCGGGACAGGGGGCGGCTACACCTTC. It specifies CASSFSGTGGGYTF.

With regard to this clonotype: A much larger clone differs by one base, so this may be a read error. The rearrangement uses TRBV20-1 and TRBJ2-2, with D possibly matching TRBD2 (6 bases). This CDR3 has 15 amino acids. Germline V gene data show CDR1 as DFQATT and CDR2 as SNEGSKA (reference sequence). Trimming left V 3 bases short and J 4 bases short, with 15 bases between. The CDR3 sequence is CSASEWRAGTGELFF. The CDR3 DNA follows: TGCAGTGCTAGTGAATGGAGGGCGGGCACCGGGGAGCTGTTTTTT.

This clonotype was picked up one time. This clone may be a read error of a much larger clone one base away. The chain uses TRBV6-4 and TRBJ2-3; D might be TRBD2 (5 bases). The CDR3 extends over 13 amino acids. Germline values: CDR1 MRHNA, CDR2 SNTAGT. V lost 6 bases to trimming and J lost 3 bases, with 10 bases between them. The CDR3 loop is CASRGEGTDTQYF. The CDR3 DNA reads TGTGCCAGCAGGGGAGAGGGAACAGATACGCAGTATTTT.

In the case of this clonotype: Without the conserved terminal phenylalanine or tryptophan, this CDR3 likely stems from a read error. The DNA is omitted, as the CDR3 cannot be located on it reliably, and the CDR3 follows TCRdb's listing. V gene TRBV20-1 combines with J gene TRBJ2-7; TRBD2 was called by the table and not checked on the DNA. Germline V gene sequence: CDR1 DFQATT, CDR2 SNEGSKA (reference sequence). The CDR3 length is 15 residues, termini included. Here the CDR3 reads CSARPAGTSGGERYL.

This clonotype was picked up many times. This chain joins TRBV6-5 and TRBJ1-1; tentative D call: TRBD1 (5 bases). Trimming took off 11 bases at V and 0 bases at J, with 16 bases between the two ends. The CDR3 loop spans 14 amino acids. Germline V CDR1 and CDR2: MNHEY, SVGAGI. This CDR3 reads CAAGTEIMNTEAFF. CDR3 sequence (DNA): TGTGCCGCGGGGACGGAGATCATGAACACTGAAGCTTTCTTT.

A note on this clonotype: The junction does not match germline at one end; this may be a read error. The genes are TRBV10-3 and TRBJ2-3; D tentatively reads TRBD1 or TRBD2 (5 bases each). Germline V gene lookup returns CDR1 ENHRY and CDR2 SYGVKD. The length of the CDR3 is 18 residues. CDR3 nucleotide sequence: TGTGCCATCCGGGGTAGAGGCTCCCAAAGGGGTAGCACAGATGCGCAGTATTTT. Its protein is CAIRGRGSQRGSTDAQYF.

The chain carries TRBV6-2 or TRBV6-3 and TRBJ1-6; 7 nucleotides line up with TRBD1. This CDR3 has 14 residues. From germline, CDR1 is MNHEY and CDR2 SVGEGT. Unmatched junction bases numbered 12, after V lost 10 bases and J lost 9 bases. The CDR3 loop reads CATLTGTVSSPLHF. The DNA of the CDR3 is TGTGCCACCCTAACCGGGACAGTATCTTCACCCCTCCACTTT.

This clonotype was seen at least ten times. The chain joins TRBV5-1 to TRBJ1-1; D might be TRBD1 (5 bases). Trimming shortened V by 3 bases and J by 0 bases, and 15 bases separated the two germline ends. The germline CDR1 and CDR2 sequences are SGHRS and YFSETQ. This CDR3 is built from 16 residues. In DNA form, the CDR3 reads TGCGCCAGCAGCTCTCACGGGGGGACTCTGAACACTGAAGCTTTCTTT. Amino acids: CASSSHGGTLNTEAFF.

This clonotype was picked up a small number of times. At one boundary the junction diverges from the germline segment, which might be a read error. The rearrangement links TRBV29-1 to TRBJ1-5, with D possibly being TRBD1 (5 bases). The CDR3 runs 13 residues. The germline gives CDR1 SQVTM, CDR2 ANQGSEA. The CDR3 here is CNVEKGASQPQHF. The DNA for the CDR3 is TGCAACGTTGAGAAAGGGGCCAGTCAGCCCCAGCATTTT.